One and the same sample provided the 17 T cell receptor beta chains below, sequenced in a study of cytomegalovirus exposure and HLA in healthy donors. Some clones are missing from TCRdb's copy, which holds only in-frame ones; the method was immunoSEQ multiplex PCR. Of some 120,000 clones listed, over 85% are singletons. The source material was PBMCs. The receptors were sampled from a woman aged 18-29 years in good health and CMV-seronegative.

The gene calls are TRBV28 and TRBJ2-3; TRBD1 might be the D (5 bases). Trimming took 3 bases from V and 7 from J, leaving 11 bases between them. The V gene's germline CDR1 is MDHEN and CDR2 SYDVKM. The CDR3 length is 13 residues. This CDR3 is CASSFVGANTQYF. The CDR3, as DNA: TGTGCCAGCAGTTTCGTAGGGGCAAATACGCAGTATTTT.

This chain joins TRBV7-9 and TRBJ1-5, with a possible D match to TRBD1 (5 bases). Germline CDR1 and CDR2: SEHNR and FQNEAQ (reference sequence). The V and J ends lost 4 bases and 2 bases respectively, with 18 bases between them. The length of the CDR3 is 17 residues. The CDR3 loop is CASSSRDLRGGNQPQHF. CDR3 nucleotides: TGTGCCAGCAGCTCCCGGGACTTAAGGGGAGGCAATCAGCCCCAGCATTTT.

The CDR3 spells CASRLGGGDDTQYF. DNA for the CDR3: TGCGCCAGCAGGCTGGGAGGGGGAGACGATACGCAGTATTTT. The V gene is TRBV5-1, the J gene TRBJ2-3; TRBD2 might be the D (7 bases). V shed 5 bases and J shed 6 bases, with 16 bases lying between them. Germline V gene lookup returns CDR1 SGHRS and CDR2 YFSETQ. There are 14 residues in the CDR3.

The chain is built from TRBV11-2 and TRBJ2-3; D is possibly TRBD2 (5 bases). CDR3 length: 15 amino acids. V was trimmed by 1 base and J by 0 bases, leaving 8 bases between them. Germline CDR1 is SGHAT and CDR2 is FQNNGV. The CDR3 DNA reads TGTGCCAGCAGCTTAGGACTAAGTAGCACAGATACGCAGTATTTT. Encoded protein: CASSLGLSSTDTQYF. The full variable domain, rest sourced from reference TRBV11-2 and TRBJ2-3, is EAGVAQSPRYKIIEKRQSVAFWCNPISGHATLYWYQQILGQGPKLLIQFQNNGVVDDSQLPKDRFSAERLKGVDSTLKIQPAKLEDSAVYLCASSLGLSSTDTQYFGPGTRLTVL.

The chain uses TRBV7-8 and TRBJ2-4; 7 nucleotides match TRBD2. The junction had 10 bases not matched to a gene; V was cut back by 5 bases and J by 6 bases. Germline CDR1 is SGHVS and CDR2 is FQNEAQ. This CDR3 region has 15 residues. The CDR3 nucleotides are TGTGCCAGCAGCCCCGATGGGGGGAGGGGAAACATTCAGTACTTC. This encodes CASSPDGGRGNIQYF.

The rearrangement joins TRBV7-2 to TRBJ2-1; 8 bases agree with TRBD1. The germline V gene encodes CDR1 SGHTA and CDR2 FQGNSA. The CDR3 totals 20 residues. Trimming cost V 0 bases and J 0 bases; bases outside gene matches: 13. The DNA for the CDR3 is TGTGCCAGCAGCTTAGCTTACGGAGCAGGGGGCATCTCCTCCTACAATGAGCAGTTCTTC. This translates into CASSLAYGAGGISSYNEQFF. The full variable domain, completed using reference TRBV7-2 and TRBJ2-1, is GAGVSQSPSNKVTEKGKDVELRCDPISGHTALYWYRQSLGQGLEFLIYFQGNSAPDKSGLPSDRFSAERTGGSVSTLTIQRTQQEDSAVYLCASSLAYGAGGISSYNEQFFGPGTRLTVL.

This chain uses TRBV6-1 with TRBJ2-3, with 9 bases matching TRBD1. Trimming removed 4 bases from V and 4 bases from J; junction bases left unmatched: 9. There are 16 residues in the CDR3. The germline V gene encodes CDR1 MNHNS and CDR2 SASEGT. The CDR3, as DNA: TGTGCCAGCAGTGTAATACCGGGACAGGGTTCAGATACGCAGTATTTT. Translation: CASSVIPGQGSDTQYF.

The V and J genes are TRBV12-5 and TRBJ2-7, with D possibly being TRBD2 (6 bases). CDR3 length: 14 amino acids. Trimming removed 7 bases from V and 2 bases from J, with 15 bases in between. Germline CDR1 LGHNT, CDR2 FRNRAP. Here the CDR3 reads CASALAGGTYEQYF. The CDR3 DNA is TGTGCTAGTGCCCTTGCTGGGGGGACCTACGAGCAGTACTTC.

This chain uses TRBV7-9 with TRBJ2-3; D gene ambiguous. The CDR3 is made up of 15 amino acids. The V and J ends lost 7 bases and 0 bases respectively, with 14 bases between them. The germline V gene has CDR1 SEHNR and CDR2 FQNEAQ (reference sequence). CDR3 in DNA: TGTGCCAGCAATATACGAGAATCTAGCACAGATACGCAGTATTTT. Translating gives CASNIRESSTDTQYF.

V and J are TRBV10-3 and TRBJ2-3, with TRBD1 matching 7 bases. Unmatched junction bases numbered 0, after V lost 3 bases and J lost 0 bases. CDR3 length: 14 residues. CDR1 is ENHRY and CDR2 is SYGVKD in the germline V gene. Written as DNA, the CDR3 is TGTGCCATCAGTGAACAGGGGAGCACAGATACGCAGTATTTT. This encodes CAISEQGSTDTQYF.

The genes are TRBV4-1 and TRBJ1-6; D gene unclear. Trimming removed 2 bases at V and 4 bases at J, with 9 bases between. Germline V lookup: CDR1 MGHRA, CDR2 YSYEKL. CDR3 size: 15 residues. CDR3 coding DNA: TGCGCCAGCAGCCAACAACAGATTTATAATTCACCCCTCCACTTT. Translated: CASSQQQIYNSPLHF.

For the CDR3, the DNA is TGTGCCAGCAGCGTAGCAGCGGGGCAGGATCGGAATACGCAGTATTTT. Translation: CASSVAAGQDRNTQYF. V usage is TRBV9 and J usage is TRBJ2-3, with TRBD2 matching 7 bases. J lost 7 bases, V lost 0 bases, and 11 bases had no gene match. The germline V gene encodes CDR1 SGDLS and CDR2 YYNGEE. This CDR3 is 16 amino acids long.

The chain employs TRBV27 and TRBJ2-7, with D possibly matching TRBD1 (5 bases). The germline V gene encodes CDR1 MNHEY and CDR2 SMNVEV (reference sequence). Trimming pared 4 bases from V and 4 bases from J, leaving 11 bases between. This CDR3 is 13 amino acids long. The CDR3 sequence: CASSWGRKYEQYF. As DNA, the CDR3 is TGTGCCAGCAGTTGGGGCAGGAAATACGAGCAGTACTTC.

V and J are TRBV10-1 and TRBJ2-1, with TRBD2 identical over 7 bases. Trimming took 3 bases from V and 3 from J; bases not matched to a gene: 2. Germline CDR1 is WNHNN and CDR2 is SYGVQD (reference sequence). CDR3 length: 14 amino acids. CDR3 sequence reads: CASSESGVYNEQFF. The CDR3 nucleotides are TGCGCCAGCAGTGAAAGCGGGGTCTACAATGAGCAGTTCTTC.

The chain employs TRBV27 and TRBJ2-3; 11 nucleotides line up with TRBD2. The CDR3 sequence is 17 residues long. After removal of 7 bases from V and 1 base from J, the junction contained 10 bases not matched to a gene. Germline lookup yields CDR1 MNHEY and CDR2 SMNVEV (reference sequence). The CDR3 nucleotides read TGTGCCAGCACCCCGGGCCTACTAGCGGGAGGCACAGATACGCAGTATTTT. The encoded protein is CASTPGLLAGGTDTQYF.

This chain connects TRBV6-1 to TRBJ2-7, with D hard to call. V dropped 3 bases and J dropped 2 bases, with 14 bases sitting between them. CDR1 is MNHNS and CDR2 is SASEGT in the germline V gene. The CDR3 is 15 residues long. CDR3 loop: CASSETSTATYEQYF. DNA of the CDR3: TGTGCCAGCAGTGAGACGTCGACTGCTACCTACGAGCAGTACTTC.

This chain links TRBV27 with TRBJ2-3; maybe TRBD2 (7 bases). Germline assignment: CDR1 MNHEY and CDR2 SMNVEV (reference sequence). Trimming pared 3 bases from V and 0 bases from J, leaving 13 bases between. The CDR3 contains 16 residues. CDR3 amino acids: CASSFRRGPSTDTQYF. CDR3 bases: TGTGCCAGCAGTTTTAGGCGGGGGCCGAGCACAGATACGCAGTATTTT.